This entry is about one T cell receptor beta chain. Given a much more abundant clone one base away, this may be a read error. These data originate in a study of blood T cells in healthy people across ages. Primed by a sample-barcoded 5' primer and a J-beta primer mix, a second PCR proceeded for 7 to 11 cycles. One entry per CDR3 protein results from TCRdb running MiXCR on the 5' RACE reads. In the table there are some 370,000 distinct CDR3 sequences, approximately 52% of which are singletons. V was trimmed by 5 bases and J by 4 bases, leaving 14 bases between them. Germline V gene data show CDR1 as SGHTA and CDR2 as FQGNSA. This CDR3 contains 14 residues.

The specimen sequenced was blood. The TCR was taken from a man in his 60s in good health. The gene calls are TRBV7-2 and TRBJ2-5; either TRBD1 or TRBD2 may supply D (5 bases each). CDR3 region: CASSVVVGGETQYF. The DNA for the CDR3 is TGTGCCAGCAGCGTAGTAGTTGGGGGAGAGACCCAGTACTTC.